Listed below are T cell receptor beta chains from one sample, sequenced in a study of blood T cell repertoires in COVID-19. TCRdb's copy holds only in-frame clones and misses some; the assay was immunoSEQ multiplex PCR. The table lists tens of thousands of clones, 75% to 90% of them singletons. The sequencing input was peripheral blood. The receptors shown here come from a man in his sixties or seventies with active or convalescent COVID-19. CDR3s include the opening cysteine and the closing phenylalanine or tryptophan. The D gene is left open where the match is weak. Part of the rows lack a size; the others show once, few, many or a class for expanded clones.

abundance: NA; d_gene: NA; v_gene: TRBV10-2; j_gene: TRBJ1-3; CDR3nt: TGCGCCAGCTCGAAAGGGGGACCGAACTCTGGAAACACCATATATTTT; CDR3aa: CASSKGGPNSGNTIYF
abundance: NA; d_gene: TRBD2; v_gene: TRBV6-1; j_gene: TRBJ2-7; CDR3nt: TGTGCCAGCAGTGGTGGGACTAGCGGGAGTTCCTACGAGCAGTACTTC; CDR3aa: CASSGGTSGSSYEQYF
abundance: NA; d_gene: TRBD1; v_gene: TRBV7-7; j_gene: TRBJ1-1; CDR3nt: TGTGCTAGCAGCTTAGCGGTTCCCCAGGGGGCCGGGGAAACTGAAGCTTTCTTT; CDR3aa: CASSLAVPQGAGETEAFF
abundance: NA; d_gene: NA; v_gene: TRBV5-4; j_gene: TRBJ2-2; CDR3nt: TGTGCCAGCAGCTTGGTCCAGGGCGCGAACACCGGGGAGCTGTTTTTT; CDR3aa: CASSLVQGANTGELFF
abundance: NA; d_gene: NA; v_gene: TRBV20-1; j_gene: TRBJ1-5; CDR3nt: TGCAGTGCTTCAGGGAATCAGCCCCAGCATTTT; CDR3aa: CSASGNQPQHF
abundance: NA; d_gene: NA; v_gene: TRBV6-5; j_gene: TRBJ1-2; CDR3nt: TGTGCCAGCAGTCGGGGGGGTAACTATGGCTACACCTTC; CDR3aa: CASSRGGNYGYTF
abundance: NA; d_gene: NA; v_gene: TRBV3-1/TRBV3-2; j_gene: TRBJ2-2; CDR3nt: TGTGCCAGCATAGCGGTCCTGGGGGGGGAGCTGTTTTTT; CDR3aa: CASIAVLGGELFF
abundance: once; d_gene: NA; v_gene: TRBV29-1; j_gene: TRBJ1-2; CDR3nt: TGCAGCGTTGTTAGGGAAACCAGGGTGGGAGGCTACACCTTC; CDR3aa: CSVVRETRVGGYTF
abundance: NA; d_gene: TRBD2; v_gene: TRBV11-1; j_gene: TRBJ2-1; CDR3nt: TGTGCCAGCAGCTTGGGACTAGCGGGAACTTACAATGAGCAGTTCTTC; CDR3aa: CASSLGLAGTYNEQFF
abundance: NA; d_gene: TRBD1; v_gene: TRBV19; j_gene: TRBJ2-7; CDR3nt: TGTGCCAGTAGTATTGGGACAGGGGGCTACGAGCAGTACTTC; CDR3aa: CASSIGTGGYEQYF
abundance: few; d_gene: TRBD1; v_gene: TRBV28; j_gene: TRBJ2-7; CDR3nt: TGTGCCAGCAGTAATCCGGGACAGGGGTGGGAGCAGTACTTC; CDR3aa: CASSNPGQGWEQYF
abundance: NA; d_gene: NA; v_gene: TRBV19; j_gene: TRBJ1-1; CDR3nt: TGTGCCAGTAGTATAGCAGGGTACACTGAAGCTTTCTTT; CDR3aa: CASSIAGYTEAFF
abundance: NA; d_gene: NA; v_gene: TRBV9; j_gene: TRBJ2-3; CDR3nt: TGTGCCAGCAGCGCGAATAGGAGGGATACGCAGTATTTT; CDR3aa: CASSANRRDTQYF
abundance: NA; d_gene: NA; v_gene: TRBV28; j_gene: TRBJ1-5; CDR3nt: TGTGCCAGCACCTTCCGGGAGTTCAATCAGCCCCAGCATTTT; CDR3aa: CASTFREFNQPQHF
abundance: NA; d_gene: TRBD2; v_gene: TRBV30; j_gene: TRBJ2-3; CDR3nt: TGTGCCTGGAGTCGCGGGAGTAAGACAGATACGCAGTATTTT; CDR3aa: CAWSRGSKTDTQYF
abundance: NA; d_gene: NA; v_gene: TRBV9; j_gene: TRBJ2-2; CDR3nt: TGTGCCAGCAGCGTAGGTGTCTCCAACACCGGGGAGCTGTTTTTT; CDR3aa: CASSVGVSNTGELFF
abundance: NA; d_gene: TRBD1; v_gene: TRBV30; j_gene: TRBJ2-5; CDR3nt: TGTGCCTGGGGTACATGGGACAGGGTAGGGACCCAGTACTTC; CDR3aa: CAWGTWDRVGTQYF
abundance: NA; d_gene: TRBD2; v_gene: TRBV28; j_gene: TRBJ2-7; CDR3nt: TGTGCCAGCAGTCAGCCGGGACTACCACGTGTCGAGCAGTACTTC; CDR3aa: CASSQPGLPRVEQYF
abundance: NA; d_gene: NA; v_gene: TRBV14; j_gene: TRBJ2-7; CDR3nt: TGTGCCAGCAGCCAAGGAGCTGCGGGGGAGCAGTACTTC; CDR3aa: CASSQGAAGEQYF
abundance: NA; d_gene: NA; v_gene: TRBV10-3; j_gene: TRBJ1-2; CDR3nt: TGTGCCATCAGTAGGACAGCTAACTATGGCTACACCTTC; CDR3aa: CAISRTANYGYTF
abundance: NA; d_gene: TRBD1; v_gene: TRBV2; j_gene: TRBJ1-1; CDR3nt: TGTGCCAGCAGTGGACAGGGGCTGGGCACTGAAGCTTTCTTT; CDR3aa: CASSGQGLGTEAFF
abundance: NA; d_gene: NA; v_gene: TRBV5-1; j_gene: TRBJ1-3; CDR3nt: TGCGCCAGCAGCTTGTCGGCAGGGGACGGAAACACCATATATTTT; CDR3aa: CASSLSAGDGNTIYF
abundance: NA; d_gene: TRBD1; v_gene: TRBV5-1; j_gene: TRBJ2-7; CDR3nt: TGCGCCAGCAGCTTGGGTACAGGGGGCACCTACGAGCAGTACTTC; CDR3aa: CASSLGTGGTYEQYF
abundance: once; d_gene: NA; v_gene: TRBV2; j_gene: TRBJ2-2; CDR3nt: TGTGCCAGCAGGGGGATCGGGGGCACCGGGGAGCTGTTTTTT; CDR3aa: CASRGIGGTGELFF
abundance: NA; d_gene: TRBD1; v_gene: TRBV5-4; j_gene: TRBJ1-5; CDR3nt: TGTGCCAGCAACGAAACAGGGACAGGGACCCTCCAAATTTCGAGGCCCCAGCATTTT; CDR3aa: CASNETGTGTLQISRPQHF
abundance: few; d_gene: TRBD1; v_gene: TRBV28; j_gene: TRBJ1-5; CDR3nt: TGTGCCAGCAGTCCACAGGGGCGGATTGGCAATCAGCCCCAGCATTTT; CDR3aa: CASSPQGRIGNQPQHF
abundance: NA; d_gene: NA; v_gene: TRBV7-7; j_gene: TRBJ2-1; CDR3nt: TGTGCTAGCAGTTTGGACATCAGCGATGAGCAGTTCTTC; CDR3aa: CASSLDISDEQFF
abundance: NA; d_gene: TRBD2; v_gene: TRBV2; j_gene: TRBJ2-3; CDR3nt: TGTGCCAGCAGTCCGCGACTAGCGGGAAGCACAGATACGCAGTATTTT; CDR3aa: CASSPRLAGSTDTQYF
abundance: NA; d_gene: TRBD2; v_gene: TRBV9; j_gene: TRBJ2-7; CDR3nt: TGTGCCAGCAGCGCCGGAGCGGGAGGGCCCTTCGGCGAGCAGTACTTC; CDR3aa: CASSAGAGGPFGEQYF